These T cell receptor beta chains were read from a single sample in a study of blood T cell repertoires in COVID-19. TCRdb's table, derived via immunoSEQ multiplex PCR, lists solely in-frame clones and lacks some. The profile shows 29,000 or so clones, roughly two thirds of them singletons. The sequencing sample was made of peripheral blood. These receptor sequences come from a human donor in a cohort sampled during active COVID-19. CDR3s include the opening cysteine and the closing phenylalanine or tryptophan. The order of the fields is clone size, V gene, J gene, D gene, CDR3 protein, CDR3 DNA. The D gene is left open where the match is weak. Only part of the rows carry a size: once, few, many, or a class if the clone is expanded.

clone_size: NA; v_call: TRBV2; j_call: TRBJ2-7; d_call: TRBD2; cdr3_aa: CASSKGGLAGGTYEQYF; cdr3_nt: TGTGCCAGCTCCAAAGGGGGCCTAGCGGGAGGTACCTACGAGCAGTACTTC
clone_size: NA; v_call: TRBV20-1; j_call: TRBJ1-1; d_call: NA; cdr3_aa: CSARLDSEAFF; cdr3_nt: TGCAGTGCTAGATTGGACAGTGAAGCTTTCTTT
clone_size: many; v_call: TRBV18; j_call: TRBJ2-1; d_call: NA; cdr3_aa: CASSGRDYNEQFF; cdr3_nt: TGTGCCAGCTCCGGCCGGGACTACAATGAGCAGTTCTTC
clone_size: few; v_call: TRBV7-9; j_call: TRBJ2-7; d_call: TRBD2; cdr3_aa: CASSGGGFSYEQYF; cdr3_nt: TGTGCCAGCAGCGGCGGGGGTTTCTCCTACGAGCAGTACTTC
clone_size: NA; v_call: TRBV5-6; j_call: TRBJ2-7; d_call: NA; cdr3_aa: CASSYLRDEQYF; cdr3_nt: TGTGCCAGCAGCTACTTGAGGGACGAGCAGTACTTC
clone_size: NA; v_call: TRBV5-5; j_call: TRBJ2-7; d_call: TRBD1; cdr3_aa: CASSLTGTASSYEQYF; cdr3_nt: TGTGCCAGCAGCTTGACGGGGACAGCGAGCTCCTACGAGCAGTACTTC
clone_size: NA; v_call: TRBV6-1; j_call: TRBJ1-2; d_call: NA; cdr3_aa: CASSEAWGPGYGYTF; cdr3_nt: TGTGCCAGCAGTGAAGCATGGGGGCCAGGCTATGGCTACACCTTC
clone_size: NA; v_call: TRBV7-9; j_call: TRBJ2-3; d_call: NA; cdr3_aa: CASSFGGWGGVDTQYF; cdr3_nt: TGTGCCAGCAGCTTCGGGGGCTGGGGGGGAGTGGATACGCAGTATTTT
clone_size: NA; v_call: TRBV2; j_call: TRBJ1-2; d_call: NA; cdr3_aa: CASSVQGNYGYTF; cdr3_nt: TGTGCCAGCAGTGTTCAGGGGAACTATGGCTACACCTTC
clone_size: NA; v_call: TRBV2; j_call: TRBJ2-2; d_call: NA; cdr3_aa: CASSPDSSNTGELFF; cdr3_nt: TGTGCCAGCAGCCCAGACAGCTCGAACACCGGGGAGCTGTTTTTT
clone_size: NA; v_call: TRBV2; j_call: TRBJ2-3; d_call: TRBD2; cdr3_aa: CASSKTSGELTSTDTQYF; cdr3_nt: TGTGCCAGCAGTAAGACTAGCGGTGAATTAACTAGCACAGATACGCAGTATTTT
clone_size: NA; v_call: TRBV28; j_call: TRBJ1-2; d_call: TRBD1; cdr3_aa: CASSHTGEGYTF; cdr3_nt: TGTGCCAGCAGTCATACAGGGGAAGGCTACACCTTC
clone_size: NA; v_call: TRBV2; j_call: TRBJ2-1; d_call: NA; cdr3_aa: CASSDSGPYNEQFF; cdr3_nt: TGTGCCAGCAGTGATAGCGGACCCTACAATGAGCAGTTCTTC
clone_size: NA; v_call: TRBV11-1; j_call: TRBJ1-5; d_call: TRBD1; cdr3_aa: CASSKDRDQPQHF; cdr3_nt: TGTGCCAGCAGCAAGGACAGGGATCAGCCCCAGCATTTT
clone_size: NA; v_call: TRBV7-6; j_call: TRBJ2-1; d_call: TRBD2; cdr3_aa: CASSEGREGYNEQFF; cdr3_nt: TGTGCCAGCAGCGAGGGGCGGGAGGGATACAATGAGCAGTTCTTC
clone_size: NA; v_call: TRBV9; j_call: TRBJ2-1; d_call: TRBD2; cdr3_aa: CASSVGTSRGGSEQFF; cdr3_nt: TGTGCCAGCAGCGTTGGGACTAGTAGAGGGGGTTCGGAGCAGTTCTTC
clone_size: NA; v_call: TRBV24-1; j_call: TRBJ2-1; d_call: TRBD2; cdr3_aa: CATTSSGLAGDGEQFF; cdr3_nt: TGTGCCACCACCTCCTCAGGACTAGCGGGAGATGGTGAGCAGTTCTTC
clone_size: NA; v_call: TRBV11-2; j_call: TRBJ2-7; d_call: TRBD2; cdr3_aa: CASSSGLAEFISEQYF; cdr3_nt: TGTGCCAGCAGCAGTGGACTAGCGGAGTTTATTTCCGAGCAGTACTTC
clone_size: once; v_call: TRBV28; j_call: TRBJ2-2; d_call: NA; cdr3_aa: CASLGSNTGELFF; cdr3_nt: TGTGCCAGCCTAGGGAGCAACACCGGGGAGCTGTTTTTT
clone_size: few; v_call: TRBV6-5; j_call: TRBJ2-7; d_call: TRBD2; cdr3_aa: CASSLAGGNEQYF; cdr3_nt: TGTGCCAGCAGTTTAGCGGGAGGTAACGAGCAGTACTTC
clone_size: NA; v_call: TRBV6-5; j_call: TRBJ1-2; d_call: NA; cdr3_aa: CASSRTGFRGYTF; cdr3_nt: TGTGCCAGCAGCAGAACCGGGTTTAGGGGCTACACCTTC
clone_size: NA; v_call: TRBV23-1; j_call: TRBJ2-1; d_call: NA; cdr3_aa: CASRRGGSYNEQFF; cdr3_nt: TGCGCCAGTCGTCGAGGTGGATCCTACAATGAGCAGTTCTTC
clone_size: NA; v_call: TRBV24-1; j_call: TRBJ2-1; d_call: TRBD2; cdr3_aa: CATSDPGTSGIYNEQFF; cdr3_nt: TGTGCCACCAGTGATCCCGGGACTAGCGGGATATACAATGAGCAGTTCTTC
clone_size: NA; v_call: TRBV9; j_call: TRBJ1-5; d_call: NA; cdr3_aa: CASSESSRDQPQHF; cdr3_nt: TGTGCCAGCAGCGAATCGTCCCGGGATCAGCCCCAGCATTTT
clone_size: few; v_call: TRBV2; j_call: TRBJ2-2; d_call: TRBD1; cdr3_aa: CASQWTGRNTGELFF; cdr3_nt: TGTGCCAGCCAATGGACAGGGCGAAACACCGGGGAGCTGTTTTTT
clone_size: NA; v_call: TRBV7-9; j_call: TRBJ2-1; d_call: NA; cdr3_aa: CASNSLAGYYNEQFF; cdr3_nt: TGTGCCAGCAACTCACTAGCCGGATATTACAATGAGCAGTTCTTC
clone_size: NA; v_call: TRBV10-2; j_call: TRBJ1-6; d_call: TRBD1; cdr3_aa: CASSVETGTGSPLHF; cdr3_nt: TGCGCCAGCAGCGTTGAGACAGGGACGGGCTCACCCCTCCACTTT
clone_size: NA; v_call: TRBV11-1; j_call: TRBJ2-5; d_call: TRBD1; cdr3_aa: CASSLMSWGQGTQYF; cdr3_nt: TGTGCCAGCAGCTTAATGTCTTGGGGACAGGGGACCCAGTACTTC
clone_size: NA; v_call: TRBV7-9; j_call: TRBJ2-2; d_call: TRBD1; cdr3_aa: CASSLVTLRRGSTGELFF; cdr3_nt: TGTGCCAGCAGCTTAGTCACCCTGCGCAGGGGGTCCACCGGGGAGCTGTTTTTT
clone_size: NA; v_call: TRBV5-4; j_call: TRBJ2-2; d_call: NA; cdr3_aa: CASSLASRASNTGELFF; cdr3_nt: TGTGCCAGCAGCTTAGCTAGTCGAGCCTCGAACACCGGGGAGCTGTTTTTT
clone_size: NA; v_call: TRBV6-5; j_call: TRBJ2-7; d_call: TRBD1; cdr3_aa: CASSYSKTGRTYEQYF; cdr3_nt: TGTGCCAGCAGTTACTCGAAGACAGGGCGGACCTACGAGCAGTACTTC
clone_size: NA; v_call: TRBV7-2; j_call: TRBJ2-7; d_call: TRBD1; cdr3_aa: CASSLVGTAYEQYF; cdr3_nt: TGTGCCAGCAGCTTAGTCGGGACAGCCTACGAGCAGTACTTC
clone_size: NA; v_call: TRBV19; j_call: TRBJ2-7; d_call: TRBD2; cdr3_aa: CASSIDVAGEHYEQYF; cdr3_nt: TGTGCCAGTAGTATAGACGTAGCGGGGGAGCACTACGAGCAGTACTTC